This passage covers 9 T cell receptor beta chains from one sample sequenced in a study of control samples from healthy donors and cancer patients. Libraries were prepared by immunoSEQ multiplex PCR; TCRdb keeps only in-frame clonotypes and omits some of them. The table records approximately 150,000 clones, roughly 93% of them present only once. The sample comprised blood. Source of these receptors: a man younger than 35 in good health.

The chain is built from TRBV4-1 and TRBJ1-5, with 7 bases matching TRBD1. The CDR3 totals 14 residues. V lost 4 bases and J lost 7; bases outside the gene matches: 7. Germline CDR1 reads MGHRA; CDR2 reads YSYEKL. The DNA for the CDR3 is TGCGCCAGCAGCCTTAGGACAGGCGACCAGCCCCAGCATTTT. This sequence encodes CASSLRTGDQPQHF.

Turning to this clone: Other DNA sequences from this sample encode an identical CDR3 as well. This sequence joins TRBV7-2 and TRBJ1-6; the D is unclear. V lost 1 base, J lost 4 bases, and 5 bases lay in between. Germline V CDR1 and CDR2: SGHTA, FQGNSA. There are 14 residues in the CDR3. CDR3 DNA sequence: TGTGCCAGCAGCTTAGACGGATATAATTCACCCCTCCACTTT. It codes for CASSLDGYNSPLHF.

The chain combines TRBV4-3 with TRBJ2-3; TRBD2 matches 7 bases. J lost 0 bases, V lost 0 bases, and 9 bases had no gene match. CDR3 size: 18 residues. From germline, CDR1 is LGHNA and CDR2 YSLEER. Here the CDR3 DNA reads TGCGCCAGCAGCCAAGAGTTTAGCAGCGGGACTAGCACAGATACGCAGTATTTT. It is translated as CASSQEFSSGTSTDTQYF.

V usage is TRBV4-2 and J usage is TRBJ2-1; no clear D. Germline V CDR1 and CDR2: LGHNA, YNFKEQ. The V end was cut by 1 base, the J end by 7 bases, with 2 bases between. This CDR3 contains 11 residues. The CDR3 is CASSQGNEQFF. The DNA of the CDR3 is TGTGCCAGCAGCCAAGGGAATGAGCAGTTCTTC.

The rearrangement joins TRBV19 to TRBJ1-5; 8 nucleotides match TRBD1. V trimming: 1 base; J trimming: 2 bases; junction bases outside the gene matches: 10. This CDR3 is built from 18 residues. Germline V lookup: CDR1 LNHDA, CDR2 SQIVND (reference sequence). The CDR3 protein is CASSIGAAGGIGNQPQHF. DNA for the CDR3: TGTGCCAGTAGTATAGGAGCGGCAGGGGGCATCGGCAATCAGCCCCAGCATTTT.

The chain couples TRBV7-9 to TRBJ2-2; TRBD2 matches 8 bases. Germline V CDR1 and CDR2: SEHNR, FQNEAQ (reference sequence). The CDR3 runs 16 residues. The ends lost 2 bases at V and 8 bases at J; junction bases unmatched: 10. The CDR3 is CASSLLSGSRAGELFF. The CDR3 region has the DNA TGTGCCAGCAGCTTACTCAGCGGGAGCCGGGCGGGGGAGCTGTTTTTT.

The V and J genes are TRBV5-6 and TRBJ2-5; D gene ambiguous. CDR1 and CDR2 from the germline V gene are SGHDT and YYEEEE. Trimming pared 4 bases from V and 0 bases from J, leaving 7 bases between. The CDR3 runs to 13 residues. CDR3 sequence (DNA): TGTGCCAGCAGCCTCCCTCACCAAGAGACCCAGTACTTC. Protein sequence: CASSLPHQETQYF.

The chain combines TRBV5-4 with TRBJ2-7, with 10 bases identical to TRBD1. The CDR3 is made up of 15 amino acids. Germline-derived CDR1 and CDR2 are SGHNT and YYREEE (reference sequence). The V gene end was trimmed by 4 bases and the J gene end by 3 bases; junction bases not matched to a gene: 7. CDR3 sequence: CASSPGTGVGYEQYF. In DNA form, the CDR3 reads TGTGCCAGCAGCCCGGGGACAGGGGTTGGCTACGAGCAGTACTTC. The whole variable domain, remainder taken from reference TRBV5-4 and TRBJ2-7, is ETGVTQSPTHLIKTRGQQVTLRCSSQSGHNTVSWYQQALGQGPQFIFQYYREEENGRGNFPPRFSGLQFPNYSSELNVNALELDDSALYLCASSPGTGVGYEQYFGPGTRLTVT.

This clone was counted between two and nine times. The chain employs TRBV5-4 and TRBJ2-3; 7 nucleotides align to TRBD1. The V gene end was trimmed by 0 bases and the J gene end by 1 base; junction bases not matched to a gene: 2. This CDR3 has 15 residues. The germline CDR1 and CDR2 sequences are SGHNT and YYREEE (reference sequence). CDR3 DNA sequence: TGTGCCAGCAGCTTGGACAGGGGAGGCACAGATACGCAGTATTTT. It specifies CASSLDRGGTDTQYF. The variable domain in full, with the rest retrieved from reference TRBV5-4 and TRBJ2-3, is ETGVTQSPTHLIKTRGQQVTLRCSSQSGHNTVSWYQQALGQGPQFIFQYYREEENGRGNFPPRFSGLQFPNYSSELNVNALELDDSALYLCASSLDRGGTDTQYFGPGTRLTVL.